What follows are 7 T cell receptor beta chains derived from one specimen sequenced in a study of blood T cells in healthy people across ages. Primers used in a second PCR of roughly 6 to 12 cycles were a sample-barcoded 5' primer and a J-beta primer mix. Each CDR3 protein gets one entry after TCRdb re-called the 5' RACE reads with MiXCR. The sample gives under 800,000 distinct CDR3 sequences, roughly 20% of which show up once; roughly 3.4% is in the top ten. Sequenced: blood. All receptors come from a man aged 70-80 years in good health.

In this sample, this clonotype turned up once. This chain connects TRBV18 to TRBJ2-5, with D unresolved. The DNA matches TRBJ2-1 better at its end, which makes the J call doubtful. The CDR3 is made up of 13 amino acids. Germline CDR1 KGHSH, CDR2 LQKENI. The CDR3 DNA reads TGTGCCAGCTCACCACCGTCTGTCAATGAGCAGTTCTTC. This gives the protein CASSPPSVNEQFF.

This chain uses TRBV25-1 with TRBJ2-5; TRBD1 matches at 8 bases. The ends lost 2 bases at V and 4 bases at J; junction bases unmatched: 12. Per germline, CDR1 MGHDK and CDR2 SYGVNS. CDR3 size: 17 residues. The CDR3 DNA reads TGTGCCAGCAGTGAAGGCGGCCGGGACAGGTTCCGAGAGACCCAGTACTTC. It translates to CASSEGGRDRFRETQYF.

This clonotype was counted a few times. The chain uses TRBV5-1 and TRBJ2-2; 12 bases are shared with TRBD2. With V trimmed by 4 bases and J by 4 bases, 5 bases remained unmatched. Germline V CDR1 and CDR2: SGHRS, YFSETQ. The CDR3 is 16 residues long. This CDR3 is CASSPRLAGVTGELFF. The DNA of the CDR3 is TGCGCCAGCAGCCCCAGACTAGCGGGAGTCACCGGGGAGCTGTTTTTT.

A few counts support this clonotype. The chain combines TRBV9 with TRBJ2-7; D call uncertain. The ends were cut back, 0 bases at V and 3 bases at J, with 7 bases in the middle. The CDR3 runs to 13 residues. Looked up from germline, CDR1 is SGDLS and CDR2 is YYNGEE. Here the CDR3 reads CASSVEMGYEQYF. The CDR3 DNA sequence: TGTGCCAGCAGCGTAGAGATGGGCTACGAGCAGTACTTC. Full variable domain (rest looked up from reference TRBV9 and TRBJ2-7): DSGVTQTPKHLITATGQRVTLRCSPRSGDLSVYWYQQSLDQGLQFLIQYYNGEERAKGNILERFSAQQFPDLHSELNLSSLELGDSALYFCASSVEMGYEQYFGPGTRLTVT.

About this clonotype itself: The junction departs from the called germline gene at one end, perhaps through a read error. The chain couples TRBV7-7 to TRBJ2-5; the D call may be TRBD1 or TRBD2 (5 bases each). The CDR3 is 14 amino acids. Germline V gives CDR1 SSHAT, CDR2 FNYEAQ (reference sequence). Here the CDR3 DNA reads TGTGCTAGCAGCCCAGTGGGGGTGAAAGAGACCCAGTACTTC. Translating gives CASSPVGVKETQYF.

V and J are TRBV20-1 and TRBJ2-4, with D unclear. Germline-derived CDR1 and CDR2 are DFQATT and SNEGSKA (reference sequence). V was trimmed by 3 bases and J by 1 base, leaving 7 bases between them. CDR3 length equals 13 residues. CDR3 sequence reads: CSARDHAKNIQYF. The CDR3 nucleotides read TGCAGTGCTAGGGACCACGCCAAAAACATTCAGTACTTC.

This clonotype was seen only a few times. The chain employs TRBV5-1 and TRBJ1-1; no clear D. Germline V gives CDR1 SGHRS, CDR2 YFSETQ. Trimming took off 2 bases at V and 0 bases at J, with 14 bases between the two ends. The CDR3 length is 16 residues. The CDR3 reads CASSLSQLRMNTEAFF. The CDR3 nucleotides are TGCGCCAGCAGCTTATCCCAATTACGCATGAACACTGAAGCTTTCTTT.